Below are 5 T cell receptor beta chains sequenced from a single sample in a study of blood T cell repertoires in COVID-19. Clones were read by immunoSEQ multiplex PCR, and TCRdb kept only the in-frame ones, dropping some. The table has roughly 260,000 clones, just over 90% seen once. Sequencing was performed on PBMCs or T cells enriched from blood (not recorded which). These receptors were obtained from a woman between 18 and 30 years old who had recovered from COVID-19.

V and J are TRBV5-1 and TRBJ2-1, with D tentatively TRBD1 (5 bases). This CDR3 has 15 amino acids. Trimming took 2 bases from V and 0 from J, leaving 9 bases between them. The germline V gene has CDR1 SGHRS and CDR2 YFSETQ. As DNA, the CDR3 is TGCGCCAGCAGCTTAGGAGACAGCTCCTACAATGAGCAGTTCTTC. The encoded protein is CASSLGDSSYNEQFF.

The chain combines TRBV6-5 with TRBJ2-3; 10 bases are a match to TRBD1. Germline CDR1 reads MNHEY; CDR2 reads SVGAGI. The trim removed 6 bases at V and 6 bases at J, leaving 6 bases unmatched. CDR3 length: 14 amino acids. The CDR3 loop reads CASSLGQGGDTQYF. The CDR3 DNA reads as TGTGCCAGCAGCCTAGGACAGGGGGGGGATACGCAGTATTTT.

This clone has more than one count but fewer than ten. The identical CDR3 is also encoded by other nucleotide sequences in the sample. This chain uses TRBV11-2 with TRBJ1-2; no clear D gene. Germline CDR1 is SGHAT and CDR2 is FQNNGV. CDR3 length: 12 residues. Trimming stripped 1 base from V and 6 bases from J, with 6 bases between. CDR3 protein: CASSLGRDGYTF. The CDR3 DNA reads as TGTGCCAGCAGCTTAGGTCGGGATGGCTACACCTTC.

The chain is built from TRBV2 and TRBJ1-2; D is unresolved. This CDR3 spans 13 amino acids. The germline CDR1 and CDR2 sequences are SNHLY and FYNNEI. The germline V and J ends were trimmed by 5 bases and 4 bases, with 11 bases remaining between them. Written as DNA, the CDR3 is TGTGCCAGCAGTTTAGAGGGAATCTATGGCTACACCTTC. This encodes CASSLEGIYGYTF.

The gene calls are TRBV24-1 and TRBJ2-3, with TRBD2 matching 8 bases. V was clipped by 4 bases and J by 3 bases; unmatched bases: 8. The CDR3 is 16 amino acids. Per germline, CDR1 KGHDR and CDR2 SFDVKD. CDR3 sequence reads: CATSDPRGGGTDTQYF. In nucleotides, the CDR3 is TGTGCCACCAGTGACCCTCGGGGGGGCGGGACAGATACGCAGTATTTT.